Listed below are T cell receptor beta chains from one sample, sequenced in a study of control samples from healthy donors and cancer patients. Produced via immunoSEQ multiplex PCR; TCRdb's table is partial and in-frame only. The sample records more than 80,000 clones, more than 85% being singletons. Sequencing was performed on blood. All receptors come from a man between 18 and 35 years old in good health. The CDR3 runs from the conserved cysteine through the conserved F or W. D genes are given only for firm matches. The listing skips clone size in some rows; elsewhere it reads once, few, many or a size class.

j_gene,d_gene,abundance,v_gene,CDR3nt,CDR3aa
TRBJ2-7,TRBD2,once,TRBV6-5,TGTGCCAGCAGTCCTAGCGGGGGGACCTACGAGCAGTACTTC,CASSPSGGTYEQYF
TRBJ1-3,TRBD1,once,TRBV11-2,TGTGCCAGCAGCCCGACAGGGTCTGGAAACACCATATATTTT,CASSPTGSGNTIYF
TRBJ2-1,TRBD2,.,TRBV3-1/TRBV3-2,TGTGCCAGCAGGCAAACCGGGACTAGCGCCCTGGGTGAGCAGTTCTTC,CASRQTGTSALGEQFF
TRBJ2-1,.,.,TRBV4-1,TGCGCCAGCAGCCACCCAAGTGCAGGGCGACGTTACAATGAGCAGTTCTTC,CASSHPSAGRRYNEQFF
TRBJ1-1,.,.,TRBV27,TGTGCCAGCAGGCCGACGAGAAACACTGAAGCTTTCTTT,CASRPTRNTEAFF
TRBJ1-2,.,.,TRBV2,TGTGCCAGCAGTGAAGAGGGCTATGGCTACACCTTC,CASSEEGYGYTF
TRBJ1-2,.,few,TRBV15,TGTGCCACCAGCTCACAGGGCCCCCTCTATGGCTACACCTTC,CATSSQGPLYGYTF
TRBJ2-1,TRBD2,.,TRBV7-6,TGTGCCAGCAGCCGAACCACCGGGACTATTTATGAGCAGTTCTTC,CASSRTTGTIYEQFF
TRBJ2-7,.,.,TRBV7-9,TGTGCCAGCAGCCCGGGGGAGCAGTCTCCCGAGCAGTACTTC,CASSPGEQSPEQYF
TRBJ2-1,TRBD2,.,TRBV5-1,TGCGCCAGCAGCTTGCCGGCGGGGGGGCGCAATGAGCAGTTCTTC,CASSLPAGGRNEQFF
TRBJ1-2,.,.,TRBV3-1/TRBV3-2,TGTGCCAGCAGCCAGACGGGCAGATCCTATGGCTACACCTTC,CASSQTGRSYGYTF
TRBJ1-1,.,.,TRBV5-4,TGTGCCAGCAGCTTGACCGGGGGTAACACTGAAGCTTTCTTT,CASSLTGGNTEAFF
TRBJ1-1,.,.,TRBV28,TGTGCCAGCAATGCAGGGTTAAACACTGAAGCTTTCTTT,CASNAGLNTEAFF
TRBJ2-5,TRBD2,.,TRBV4-1,TGCGCCAGCAGTCCTTCTAGCGGGGGGCCCGCAGAGACCCAGTACTTC,CASSPSSGGPAETQYF
TRBJ1-1,.,.,TRBV2,TGTGCCAGCAGTCCCAGGGCGGTATGGAACACTGAAGCTTTCTTT,CASSPRAVWNTEAFF
TRBJ2-2,TRBD2,.,TRBV5-5,TGTGCCAGCAGCCCGTCCGGGACTAGCAGCACCGGGGAGCTGTTTTTT,CASSPSGTSSTGELFF
TRBJ2-7,TRBD2,.,TRBV19,TGTGCCAGTAGTATAGCTAGCGGGGGTCTCTACGAGCAGTACTTC,CASSIASGGLYEQYF
TRBJ2-7,.,.,TRBV7-6,TGTGCCAGCAGCTCAGTGGGGGAGCAGTACTTC,CASSSVGEQYF
TRBJ1-6,.,.,TRBV6-1,TGTGCCAGCAGTGAAGACGGGGATAATTCACCCCTCCACTTT,CASSEDGDNSPLHF
TRBJ1-5,.,.,TRBV6-1,TGTGCCAGCAGTGAAATAGGAAATCAGCCCCAGCATTTT,CASSEIGNQPQHF
TRBJ2-7,TRBD2,.,TRBV28,TGTGCCAGCAGTTTAAGCGCGGGGGAACGACCCTACGAGCAGTACTTC,CASSLSAGERPYEQYF
TRBJ2-3,TRBD2,.,TRBV14,TGTGCCAGCAGCCAAGTTCGAGCGGGAGCCGGTCGGGGCACAGATACGCAGTATTTT,CASSQVRAGAGRGTDTQYF
TRBJ1-1,.,.,TRBV2,TGTGCCAGCGGGGAGATGTGGGTGAACACTGAAGCTTTCTTT,CASGEMWVNTEAFF
TRBJ2-1,TRBD1,.,TRBV19,TGTGCCAGTAGTCCCGGGGACAGGTCCTACAATGAGCAGTTCTTC,CASSPGDRSYNEQFF
TRBJ2-7,TRBD2,.,TRBV6-1,TGTGCCAGCAGTGAAACAGCGGGAAGCTCCTACGAGCAGTACTTC,CASSETAGSSYEQYF
TRBJ2-5,.,.,TRBV7-2,TGTGCCAGCGGTTCGCAGCCGGAGACCCAGTACTTC,CASGSQPETQYF
TRBJ1-4,.,.,TRBV6-6,TGTGCCAGCAGTCGAACAAGCGCAACTAATGAAAAACTGTTTTTT,CASSRTSATNEKLFF
TRBJ1-4,.,once,TRBV3-1/TRBV3-2,TGTGCCAGCAGCCAAACCAAGGAAAAACTGTTTTTT,CASSQTKEKLFF
TRBJ2-7,.,.,TRBV6-6,TGTGCCAGCAGACCTGGTATCCACGAGCAGTACTTC,CASRPGIHEQYF
TRBJ1-2,TRBD1,.,TRBV7-9,TGTGCCAGCAGCCGAACTTTGGACAGGGTACATGGCTACACCTTC,CASSRTLDRVHGYTF
TRBJ1-2,TRBD1,.,TRBV4-3,TGCGCCAGCAGCCAAGTGTCGACAGGGACCTTCTATGGCTACACCTTC,CASSQVSTGTFYGYTF
TRBJ1-5,.,few,TRBV7-8,TGTGCCAGCAGCTTAGCGACCGTTTTCGGGGTAGGCAATCAGCCCCAGCATTTT,CASSLATVFGVGNQPQHF
TRBJ2-7,.,.,TRBV7-9,TGTGCCAGCAGCTTACAGGGGAACCCCTACGAGCAGTACTTC,CASSLQGNPYEQYF
TRBJ1-5,.,.,TRBV27,TGTGCCAGCACTATGAGTTCAGGTAGCAATCAGCCCCAGCATTTT,CASTMSSGSNQPQHF
TRBJ1-1,TRBD1,.,TRBV24-1,TGTGCCACCAGTGATCCAAGGGGGCTCGAAACTGAAGCTTTCTTT,CATSDPRGLETEAFF
TRBJ1-6,.,once,TRBV14,TGTGCCAGCAGCCAAGTTAGAAGAACAGGAGGAACCTATAATTCACCCCTCCACTTT,CASSQVRRTGGTYNSPLHF
TRBJ1-1,.,.,TRBV19,TGTGCCAGTAGTAGCGGGACTTGGAATGAAGCTTTCTTT,CASSSGTWNEAFF
TRBJ1-2,.,once,TRBV27,TGTGCCAGCAGTAGCCAGACAGGTCCGGCAGGCTACACCTTC,CASSSQTGPAGYTF
TRBJ1-2,TRBD1,.,TRBV3-1/TRBV3-2,TGTGCCAGCAGCCAAAGACAGGGTTTTGGCTACACCTTC,CASSQRQGFGYTF
TRBJ1-1,.,.,TRBV29-1,TGCAGCGTTGAACCGGTTAACACTGAAGCTTTCTTT,CSVEPVNTEAFF
TRBJ2-1,TRBD2,.,TRBV28,TGTGCCAGCAGTTTAAGTGTCTCGGTAGTAGCGGGGAGCTCCTACAATGAGCAGTTCTTC,CASSLSVSVVAGSSYNEQFF
TRBJ1-6,.,.,TRBV5-6,TGTGCCAGCTTGGGGGCAGGGTCTAATTCACCCCTCCACTTT,CASLGAGSNSPLHF
TRBJ1-1,TRBD1,once,TRBV30,TGTGCCTGGGGACACGGAGACAGGGGAGCTTTCTTT,CAWGHGDRGAFF
TRBJ1-1,.,once,TRBV5-4,TGTGCCAGCAGCTTGGGGGGCAGGGGAGGCACTGAAGCTTTCTTT,CASSLGGRGGTEAFF
TRBJ1-6,.,.,TRBV4-1,TGCGCCAGCAGCCAAGGAGAGAGAAATAATTCACCCCTCCACTTT,CASSQGERNNSPLHF
TRBJ1-6,.,.,TRBV4-1,TGCGCCAGCAGCCAAGGGCCGGGACTGGGTTTCGCCCTCCACTTT,CASSQGPGLGFALHF
TRBJ1-3,TRBD1,once,TRBV4-1,TGCGCCAGCAGCCAAGGTCTATCAGTGGGCAGGGGGCGGACGAGCTCTGGAAACACCATATATTTT,CASSQGLSVGRGRTSSGNTIYF
TRBJ1-5,.,.,TRBV30,TGTGCCTGGAGTGATGGACTTAGCAATCAGCCCCAGCATTTT,CAWSDGLSNQPQHF
TRBJ2-7,TRBD2,.,TRBV6-5,TGTGCCAGCTCCGGGAGGAACTACGAGCAGTACTTC,CASSGRNYEQYF
TRBJ2-7,.,.,TRBV27,TGTGCCAGCAGTTTAGCAGGGGAAGAAAGGGAGCAGTACTTC,CASSLAGEEREQYF
TRBJ2-3,.,.,TRBV5-6,TGTGCCAGCAGCGACCCTGTAGCGGAGCAGTATTTT,CASSDPVAEQYF
TRBJ2-1,.,.,TRBV4-3,TGCGCCAGCAGCCAAATCGACGGGAGAACCTACAATGAGCAGTTCTTC,CASSQIDGRTYNEQFF
TRBJ2-7,.,.,TRBV29-1,TGCAGCGTTGAAGAAGGGGCGAACTCCTACGAGCAGTACTTC,CSVEEGANSYEQYF
TRBJ1-2,.,.,TRBV27,TGTGCCAGCTCGACAGGCCTCTTTGGAGGCTACACCTTC,CASSTGLFGGYTF
TRBJ2-1,TRBD2,.,TRBV5-3,TGTGCCAGAAGCGCGGGGGGGAGCTCCTACAATGAGCAGTTCTTC,CARSAGGSSYNEQFF
TRBJ1-6,.,.,TRBV30,TGTGCCTGGAGTGTAGGGTCCGGGTATAATTCACCCCTCCACTTT,CAWSVGSGYNSPLHF
TRBJ2-7,TRBD2,.,TRBV11-2,TGTGCCAGCAGCACCCTAGCGGGGGCCACCTACGAGCAGTACTTC,CASSTLAGATYEQYF
TRBJ1-1,.,once,TRBV30,TGTGCCTGGATCCCTCGACGGGACTCTGAAGCTTTCTTT,CAWIPRRDSEAFF